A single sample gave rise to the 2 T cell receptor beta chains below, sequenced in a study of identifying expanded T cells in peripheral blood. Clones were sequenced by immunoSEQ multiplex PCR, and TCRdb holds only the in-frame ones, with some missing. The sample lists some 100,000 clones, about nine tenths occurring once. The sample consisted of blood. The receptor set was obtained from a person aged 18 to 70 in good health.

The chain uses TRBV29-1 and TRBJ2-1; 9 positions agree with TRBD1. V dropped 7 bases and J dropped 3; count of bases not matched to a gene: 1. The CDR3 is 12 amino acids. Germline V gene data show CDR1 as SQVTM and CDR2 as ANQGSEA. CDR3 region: CSGGQGYNEQFF. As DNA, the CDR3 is TGCAGCGGGGGACAGGGCTACAATGAGCAGTTCTTC.

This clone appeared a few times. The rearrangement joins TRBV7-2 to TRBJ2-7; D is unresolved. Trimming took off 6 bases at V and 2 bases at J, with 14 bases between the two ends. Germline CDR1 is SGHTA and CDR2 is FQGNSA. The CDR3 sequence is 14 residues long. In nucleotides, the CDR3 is TGTGCCAGCAGTCCTGGTCGGCCCCCCTACGAGCAGTACTTC. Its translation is CASSPGRPPYEQYF. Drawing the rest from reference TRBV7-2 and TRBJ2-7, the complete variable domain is GAGVSQSPSNKVTEKGKDVELRCDPISGHTALYWYRQSLGQGLEFLIYFQGNSAPDKSGLPSDRFSAERTGGSVSTLTIQRTQQEDSAVYLCASSPGRPPYEQYFGPGTRLTVT.